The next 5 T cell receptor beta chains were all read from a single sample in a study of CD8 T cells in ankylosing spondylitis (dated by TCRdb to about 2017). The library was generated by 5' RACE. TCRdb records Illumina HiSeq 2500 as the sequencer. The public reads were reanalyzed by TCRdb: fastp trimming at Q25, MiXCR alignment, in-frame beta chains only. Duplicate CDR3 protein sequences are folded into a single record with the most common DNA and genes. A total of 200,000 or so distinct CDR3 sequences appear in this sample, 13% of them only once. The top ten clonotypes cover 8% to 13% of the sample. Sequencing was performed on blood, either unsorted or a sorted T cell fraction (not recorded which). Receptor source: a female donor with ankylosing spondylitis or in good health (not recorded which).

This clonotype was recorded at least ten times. The CDR3 nucleotides read TGCAGTGCTCCTAGACTAGCGGACTCCTACAATGAGCAGTTCTTC. Protein product: CSAPRLADSYNEQFF. The chain employs TRBV20-1 and TRBJ2-1, with 9 bases lining up with TRBD2. The length of the CDR3 is 15 residues. Losses at the gene ends were 5 bases for V and 0 bases for J; bases not matched to a gene: 5. The germline V gene encodes CDR1 DFQATT and CDR2 SNEGSKA (reference sequence).

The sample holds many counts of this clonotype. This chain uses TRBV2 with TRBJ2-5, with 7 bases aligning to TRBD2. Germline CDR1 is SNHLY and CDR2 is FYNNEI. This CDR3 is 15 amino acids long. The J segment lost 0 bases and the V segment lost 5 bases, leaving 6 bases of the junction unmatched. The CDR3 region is CASSSGAGYQETQYF. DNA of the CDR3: TGTGCCAGCAGTTCCGGAGCGGGGTACCAAGAGACCCAGTACTTC.

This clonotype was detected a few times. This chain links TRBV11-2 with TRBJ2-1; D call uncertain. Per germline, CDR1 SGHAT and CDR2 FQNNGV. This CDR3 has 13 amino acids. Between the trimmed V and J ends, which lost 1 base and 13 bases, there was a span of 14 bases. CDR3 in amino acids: CASSLGPGWGQFF. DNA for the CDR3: TGTGCCAGCAGCTTAGGTCCCGGGTGGGGTCAGTTCTTC.

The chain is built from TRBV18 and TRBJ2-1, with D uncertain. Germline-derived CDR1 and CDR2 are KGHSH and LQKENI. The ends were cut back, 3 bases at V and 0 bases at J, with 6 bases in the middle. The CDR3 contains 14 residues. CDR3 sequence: CASSPQASYNEQFF. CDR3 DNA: TGTGCCAGCTCACCCCAGGCCTCCTACAATGAGCAGTTCTTC.

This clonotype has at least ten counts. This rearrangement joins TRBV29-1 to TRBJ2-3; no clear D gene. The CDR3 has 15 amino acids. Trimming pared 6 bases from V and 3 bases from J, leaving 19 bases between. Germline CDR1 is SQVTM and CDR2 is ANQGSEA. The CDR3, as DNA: TGCAGCGTCGTTCCTTTCTCGTCCGGGACAGATACGCAGTATTTT. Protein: CSVVPFSSGTDTQYF.